This entry describes one T cell receptor beta chain. This clone turned up a few times. Its cognate antigen has yet to be identified. No quality values exist for individual bases; no much larger clone is one base distant. The sample belongs to a study of blood T cell repertoires in COVID-19 (dated by TCRdb to about 2020). A note on the overall study: The collaborator samples originated in the United States, Italy and Spain and spanned the acute and convalescent phases of COVID-19. The material from the prospective study consisted of cDNA or gDNA derived from T cells, B-cell-depleted T cells, or PBMCs. The dataset comprised deeply sampled blood TCRbeta repertoires from subjects exposed to, actively infected with, or recovered from COVID-19. The repertoires were released in a freely available public database meant as a resource for research on the immune response to SARS-CoV-2. The samples were drawn from two sources: the first 160 participants of the ongoing ImmuneRACE study, and 1,200 or so subjects contributed by 6 global collaborators. Nearly every sample came with metadata listing a de-identified subject ID, COVID-19 status, age in years and sex. Where available, HLA class I and class II types were taken from metadata supplied by the sample provider and were not determined by assay-based typing.

The immunoSEQ Assay, a bias-controlled multiplex PCR, was used to amplify TCRbeta CDR3 regions from genomic DNA. The paper's processing steps were these. Nucleated cell counts per sample were estimated from amplification of reference gene primers within the assay. To quantify the absolute abundance of each unique TCRbeta CDR3 rearrangement, sequence reads were collapsed and filtered. For each sample, productive Simpson clonality was calculated as the square root of Simpson's diversity index across productive rearrangements. Not all clones reach the TCRdb copy of this immuneACCESS table, which keeps in-frame sequences only. Checked studies attribute under half of the gap to unresolved V genes and leave the rest unexplained. V and J calls and clone size are given by that table; D and trimming were obtained from the DNA. A total of around 38,000 clones appear in this sample, 70% to 90% of them only once. The ten largest clonotypes hold 4% to 5.5% of the sample.

The CDR1 and CDR2 encoded by the germline V gene are SGDLS and YYNGEE. Counted from cysteine to phenylalanine, this CDR3 has 16 amino acids. Only CDR3 DNA is held: 48 bases, read in frame from base 1. Trimming costs V 2 bases and J 3 bases, and their ends lie 14 bases apart. At one collaborating source in Seattle, patients were enrolled during active infection and were followed longitudinally through the course of disease. Whole blood was collected in K2EDTA tubes by collaborating institutions according to the institutions' own protocols. For TCRbeta analysis, collaborators shipped samples as frozen whole blood, isolated PBMCs, or DNA extracted from either of those sample types. Study-wide conclusions, independent of this receptor: Clinical and demographic metadata were provided uncurated, with the amount varying by source and participant.

Sample: peripheral blood. The receptor was isolated from a man aged 60 to 75 with COVID-19, enrolled during active disease. The rearranged segments are TRBV9 and TRBJ1-4; a weak D assignment points to TRBD1 (6 bases agree). The DNA sequence reads TGTGCCAGCAGCGTTCAGGCGGGGGCCGCTAATGAAAAACTGTTTTTT. It translates as CASSVQAGAANEKLFF. Full variable domain (CDR3 extended with the reference TRBV9 and TRBJ1-4 proteins): DSGVTQTPKHLITATGQRVTLRCSPRSGDLSVYWYQQSLDQGLQFLIQYYNGEERAKGNILERFSAQQFPDLHSELNLSSLELGDSALYFCASSVQAGAANEKLFFGSGTQLSVL.